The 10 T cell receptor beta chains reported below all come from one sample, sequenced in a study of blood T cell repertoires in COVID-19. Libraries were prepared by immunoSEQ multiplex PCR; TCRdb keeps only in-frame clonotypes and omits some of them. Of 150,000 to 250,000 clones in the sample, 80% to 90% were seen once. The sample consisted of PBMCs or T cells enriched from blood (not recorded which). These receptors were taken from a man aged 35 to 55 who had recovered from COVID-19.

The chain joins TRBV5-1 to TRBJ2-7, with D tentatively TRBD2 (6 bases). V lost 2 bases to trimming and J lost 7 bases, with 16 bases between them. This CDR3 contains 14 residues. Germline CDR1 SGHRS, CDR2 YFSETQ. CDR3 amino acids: CASSFAPSVGEQYF. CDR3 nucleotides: TGCGCCAGCAGCTTCGCCCCTAGCGTCGGGGAGCAGTACTTC.

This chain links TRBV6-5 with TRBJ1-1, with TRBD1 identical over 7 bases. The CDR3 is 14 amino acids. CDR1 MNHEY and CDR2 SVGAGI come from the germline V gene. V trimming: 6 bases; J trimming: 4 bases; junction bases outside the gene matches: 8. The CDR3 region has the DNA TGTGCCAGCAGACCGCTACAGGGGAGCACTGAAGCTTTCTTT. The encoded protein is CASRPLQGSTEAFF.

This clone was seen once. The CDR3 bases are TGTGCCAGCATGCTACTTACAGGGGTATCCTACGAGCAGTACTTC. Amino acid sequence: CASMLLTGVSYEQYF. The chain uses TRBV2 and TRBJ2-7; 7 bases are a match to TRBD1. The CDR3 length is 15 residues. Germline V gene lookup returns CDR1 SNHLY and CDR2 FYNNEI. V lost 7 bases to trimming and J lost 1 base; unmatched junction nucleotides: 10.

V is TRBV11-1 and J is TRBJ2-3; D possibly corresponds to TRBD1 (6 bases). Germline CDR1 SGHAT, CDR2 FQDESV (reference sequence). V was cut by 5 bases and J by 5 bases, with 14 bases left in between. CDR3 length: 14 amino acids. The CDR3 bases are TGTGCCAGCAGCCCCCGACAGGCGAAAGATACGCAGTATTTT. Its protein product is CASSPRQAKDTQYF.

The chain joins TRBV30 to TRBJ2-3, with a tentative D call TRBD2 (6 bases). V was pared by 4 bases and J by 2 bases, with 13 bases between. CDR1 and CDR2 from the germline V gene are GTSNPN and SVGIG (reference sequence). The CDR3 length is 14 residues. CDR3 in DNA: TGTGCCTGGACGCGGGGCCCTAACACAGATACGCAGTATTTT. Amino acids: CAWTRGPNTDTQYF.

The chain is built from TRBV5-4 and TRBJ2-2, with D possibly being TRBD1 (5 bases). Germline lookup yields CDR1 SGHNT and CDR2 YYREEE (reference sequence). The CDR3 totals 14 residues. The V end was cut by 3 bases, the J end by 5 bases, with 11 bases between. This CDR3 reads CASSSARGTGELFF. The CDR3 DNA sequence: TGTGCCAGCAGCTCAGCTAGGGGTACCGGGGAGCTGTTTTTT.

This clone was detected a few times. CDR3 sequence: CASSLFRTGDNTEAFF. The CDR3 DNA reads TGTGCCAGCAGTTTATTTAGGACAGGGGATAACACTGAAGCTTTCTTT. The gene calls are TRBV28 and TRBJ1-1; TRBD1 aligns across 9 bases. Germline V CDR1 and CDR2: MDHEN, SYDVKM. The length of the CDR3 is 16 residues. J gave up 2 bases and V 1 base, and 5 bases lay outside the gene matches.

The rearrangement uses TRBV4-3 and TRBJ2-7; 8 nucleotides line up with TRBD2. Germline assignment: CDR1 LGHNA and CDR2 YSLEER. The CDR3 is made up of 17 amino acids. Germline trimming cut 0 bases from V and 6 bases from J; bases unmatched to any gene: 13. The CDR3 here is CASSQDVASGQEGEQYF. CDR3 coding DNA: TGCGCCAGCAGCCAAGATGTGGCTAGCGGGCAGGAAGGCGAGCAGTACTTC.

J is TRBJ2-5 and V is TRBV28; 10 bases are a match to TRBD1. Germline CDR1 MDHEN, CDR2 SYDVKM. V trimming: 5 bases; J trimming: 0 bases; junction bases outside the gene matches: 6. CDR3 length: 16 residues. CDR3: CASSLGTGEYQETQYF. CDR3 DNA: TGTGCCAGCAGTCTAGGGACAGGGGAGTACCAAGAGACCCAGTACTTC.

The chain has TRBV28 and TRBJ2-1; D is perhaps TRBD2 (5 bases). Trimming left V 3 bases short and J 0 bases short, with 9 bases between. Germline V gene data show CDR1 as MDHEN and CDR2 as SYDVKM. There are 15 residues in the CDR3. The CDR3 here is CASSFLEDSYNEQFF. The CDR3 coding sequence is TGTGCCAGCAGTTTTTTGGAGGACTCCTACAATGAGCAGTTCTTC.